Following are 11 T cell receptor beta chains from one sample sequenced in a study of T cells in Graves' hyperthyroidism and ophthalmopathy. There were TCR beta CDR3 regions amplified from RNA transcripts. Researchers ran a first-round RT-PCR on the TCR CDR3 using the HTBI primer set. TCRdb analysed the multiplex PCR reads with MiXCR anew, one entry per CDR3 protein. The table records roughly 500,000 distinct CDR3 sequences, approximately 15% of them present only once. Material for sequencing was blood. Every receptor here comes from a woman aged 25 to 45 with Graves' hyperthyroidism that later progressed to Graves' ophthalmopathy.

The genes are TRBV18 and TRBJ2-7, with D possibly being TRBD1 (6 bases). Trimming took off 3 bases at V and 1 base at J, with 10 bases between the two ends. The CDR3 totals 14 residues. Germline V gene sequence: CDR1 KGHSH, CDR2 LQKENI. CDR3 nucleotides: TGTGCCAGCTCACCGAGACAGGATTCCTACGAGCAGTACTTC. This translates into CASSPRQDSYEQYF.

The chain links TRBV13 to TRBJ2-1; D is uncertain. There are 15 residues in the CDR3. CDR1 is PRHDT and CDR2 is FYEKMQ in the germline V gene (reference sequence). Trimming took 3 bases from V and 0 from J, leaving 9 bases between them. The CDR3: CASSFSYYSYNEQFF. The CDR3 DNA follows: TGTGCCAGCAGCTTCTCCTACTACTCCTACAATGAGCAGTTCTTC.

This clonotype was counted many times. The chain combines TRBV12-3 or TRBV12-4 with TRBJ2-7; 8 nucleotides align to TRBD2. The V and J ends lost 1 base and 5 bases, in that order; junction bases with no gene match: 13. This CDR3 comprises 17 residues. CDR3 residues: CASSLGVAAGGDDEQYF. Here the CDR3 DNA reads TGTGCCAGCAGTTTAGGTGTTGCGGCGGGAGGAGACGACGAGCAGTACTTC.

This clonotype came up a few times. One end of the junction is discordant with germline, which a read error may explain. The J gene is TRBJ1-5, the V gene TRBV3-1; 7 bases agree with TRBD1. The CDR3 has 13 residues. Germline-derived CDR1 and CDR2 are LGHDT and YNNKEL (reference sequence). The CDR3 loop reads CASSRGRGQPRHF. DNA of the CDR3: TGTGCCAGCAGCAGGGGGCGAGGTCAGCCCCGGCATTTT.

In this sample, this clonotype turned up many times. J is TRBJ2-7 and V is TRBV5-1; 7 positions agree with TRBD2. Germline V lookup: CDR1 SGHRS, CDR2 YFSETQ. The CDR3 runs 13 residues. V lost 4 bases and J lost 2; bases outside the gene matches: 3. CDR3 bases: TGCGCCAGCAGCACCGGACTAGCCTACGAGCAGTACTTC. It yields the protein CASSTGLAYEQYF.

This clonotype was seen ten or more times. The chain uses TRBV24-1 and TRBJ2-1, with 8 bases aligning to TRBD2. V lost 4 bases to trimming and J lost 8 bases; unmatched junction nucleotides: 9. This CDR3 has 15 residues. Germline-derived CDR1 and CDR2 are KGHDR and SFDVKD. The CDR3 DNA reads TGTGCCACCAGTGACCCCGGGGGGGGGAAGGATGAGCAGTTCTTC. As protein: CATSDPGGGKDEQFF.

The CDR3 DNA reads as TGTGCCACCAGCAGAGGCTTAGACTCACAAAATCAGCCCCAGCATTTT. Amino acid sequence: CATSRGLDSQNQPQHF. The chain employs TRBV15 and TRBJ1-5; D gene unclear. Germline CDR1 and CDR2: LNHNV and YYDKDF (reference sequence). This CDR3 comprises 16 residues. V was pared by 1 base and J by 4 bases, with 14 bases between.

This clonotype was picked up many times. The V and J genes are TRBV6-1 and TRBJ2-7; D is unresolved. The V gene's germline CDR1 is MNHNS and CDR2 SASEGT. Trimming cost V 1 base and J 5 bases, with 6 bases left between them. The CDR3 is 12 residues long. CDR3 in amino acids: CASSEDSHEQYF. The CDR3 bases are TGTGCCAGCAGTGAAGACAGCCACGAGCAGTACTTC.

In its sample, this clonotype was seen many times. The chain employs TRBV20-1 and TRBJ2-3; D possibly matches TRBD1 or TRBD2 (5 bases each). The CDR3 spans 13 residues. V was clipped by 1 base and J by 7 bases, with 12 bases between them. Germline V lookup: CDR1 DFQATT, CDR2 SNEGSKA (reference sequence). CDR3: CSARGTRDHTQYF. CDR3 DNA sequence: TGCAGTGCTAGAGGAACACGGGACCATACGCAGTATTTT.

At least ten counts were recorded for this clonotype. The rearrangement uses TRBV6-1 and TRBJ2-3, with TRBD2 matching 10 bases. This CDR3 has 15 residues. The junction had 5 bases not matched to a gene; V was cut back by 6 bases and J by 2 bases. Per the germline V gene, CDR1 is MNHNS and CDR2 is SASEGT. The CDR3 coding sequence is TGTGCCAGCAGGACCGGACTAGCGGCCACAGATACGCAGTATTTT. Its protein product is CASRTGLAATDTQYF.

V usage is TRBV4-2 and J usage is TRBJ1-6; D remains unclear. The CDR3 has 15 residues. Trimming stripped 6 bases from V and 5 bases from J, with 14 bases between. Germline CDR1 is LGHNA and CDR2 is YNFKEQ. The CDR3 DNA follows: TGTGCCAGCAGTCCTTTTACATCAGATAATTCACCCCTCCACTTT. It yields the protein CASSPFTSDNSPLHF.